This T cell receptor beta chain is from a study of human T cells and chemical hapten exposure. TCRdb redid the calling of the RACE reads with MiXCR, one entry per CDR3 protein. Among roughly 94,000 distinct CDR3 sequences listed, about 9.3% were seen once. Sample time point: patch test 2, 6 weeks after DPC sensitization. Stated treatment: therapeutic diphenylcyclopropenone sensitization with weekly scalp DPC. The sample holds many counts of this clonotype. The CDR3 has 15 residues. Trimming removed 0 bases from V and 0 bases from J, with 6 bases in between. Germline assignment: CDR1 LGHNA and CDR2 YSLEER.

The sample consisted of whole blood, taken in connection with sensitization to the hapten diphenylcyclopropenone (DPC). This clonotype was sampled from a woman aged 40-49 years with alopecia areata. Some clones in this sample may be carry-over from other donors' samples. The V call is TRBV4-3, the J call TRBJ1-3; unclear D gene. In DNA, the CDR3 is TGCGCCAGCAGCCAAGATAGCTACTCTGGAAACACCATATATTTT. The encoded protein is CASSQDSYSGNTIYF.